This TCR beta chain was identified in a study of beta chain features in type 1 diabetes. A few counts support this clone. The investigators reverse transcribed all of the isolated RNA, so they sequenced expressed TCRB transcripts. The method was immunoSEQ multiplex PCR; TCRdb's version includes in-frame clones alone and lacks a portion of them. Here the sample spans 350,000 to 400,000 clones, roughly 15% being singletons. With 2 bases removed from V and 0 bases from J, the gap between germline ends came to 11 bases. The CDR3 has 16 amino acids. Germline CDR1 and CDR2: MDHEN and SYDVKM. The rearrangement joins TRBV28 to TRBJ2-1; tentative D call: TRBD2 (5 bases). The sample consisted of naive CD4+ T cells from blood. This TCR came from a woman aged 18-29 years in good health. The CDR3 DNA reads TGTGCCAGCAGTTTAACCAGCGGCTACTCCTACAATGAGCAGTTCTTC. This sequence encodes CASSLTSGYSYNEQFF.